This T cell receptor (beta chain) was identified during a study of blood T cell repertoires in COVID-19. Across the whole study: Sites in the United States, Italy and Spain provided acute and convalescent COVID-19 samples.

The authors' processing: How many nucleated cells were present was estimated from reference gene primer amplification. The assay was immunoSEQ multiplex PCR, and TCRdb's table has in-frame clones only and misses some. V, J and clone size are those of that table, while D and trimming were read from the DNA. The sample has around 60,000 clones, over 60% seen once. The V gene lost 4 bases and the J gene lost 9 bases, with 10 bases spanning the gap. The CDR3 totals 12 residues. The germline CDR1 and CDR2 sequences are SEHNR and FQNEAQ (reference sequence). Enrolment of Seattle patients took place during active infection, and they were followed longitudinally.

The rearrangement joins TRBV7-9 to TRBJ2-1; D remains unclear. This receptor was identified in a man aged 25-45 years with COVID-19, enrolled during active disease. The sample taken for sequencing was peripheral blood. The chain's CDR3 is CASSSVPGEQFF. The CDR3 DNA is TGTGCCAGCAGCTCGGTCCCGGGTGAGCAGTTCTTC.